Listed below are T cell receptor beta chains from one sample, sequenced in a study of T cell repertoires in cytomegalovirus infection. From the reads, TCRdb called clonotypes with MiXCR, one entry per CDR3 protein. The repertoire includes around 85,000 distinct CDR3 sequences, roughly half of them detected once, and 93% sits in the top ten. The antigens of these receptors remain unknown. This specimen consisted of CD8+ T cells from cultured PBMCs, obtained from culture after CMV antigen stimulation. These receptors all come from a human donor in good health (CMV status not recorded). Some clones in this sample may be carry-over from other donors' samples. The CDR3 runs from the conserved cysteine through the conserved F or W. D genes are given only for firm matches. Clone size appears in some rows only: once, few, many, or a class for an expanded clone.

J gene | clone size | V gene | D gene | CDR3 DNA | CDR3 protein
TRBJ2-7 | - | TRBV7-4 | - | TGTGCCACCATGGAGAGGAACGAGCAGTACTTC | CATMERNEQYF
TRBJ2-1 | - | TRBV11-2 | TRBD1 | TGTGCCAGCAGCTTAGCTTTCTCTCGGGACAGGGGCTTCAATGAGCAGTTCTTC | CASSLAFSRDRGFNEQFF
TRBJ2-7 | few | TRBV11-2 | - | TGTGCCAGCAGCTTAGACACCCCTTGGACGGAGACCTACGAGCAGTACTTC | CASSLDTPWTETYEQYF
TRBJ2-7 | few | TRBV19 | TRBD2 | TGTGCCAGTAGTACGGGGGGGGGCGAGCAGTACTTC | CASSTGGGEQYF
TRBJ2-6 | - | TRBV12-3/TRBV12-4 | - | TGTGCCAGCAGTTTAGTTTCCGACAGTCTCTCTGGGGCCAACGTCCTGACTTTC | CASSLVSDSLSGANVLTF
TRBJ2-1 | - | TRBV5-3 | - | TGTGCCAGCATGGTCGGCGACAGTAGTTTAGAGCAGTTCTTC | CASMVGDSSLEQFF
TRBJ2-3 | - | TRBV2 | - | TGTGCCAGCAGTGAAATGGTCGGGGGAAGCACAGATACGCAGTATTTT | CASSEMVGGSTDTQYF
TRBJ2-5 | - | TRBV15 | TRBD1 | TGTGCCAAACAGGGGCAAGAGACCCAGTACTTC | CAKQGQETQYF
TRBJ1-1 | few | TRBV5-1 | - | TGCGCCAGCAGCTTGGGACAGCGGATTAACACTGAAGCTTTCTTT | CASSLGQRINTEAFF
TRBJ2-2 | few | TRBV7-8 | - | TGTGCCAGCAGCTTAGCGTTGACCACCGGGGAGCTGTTTTTT | CASSLALTTGELFF
TRBJ1-1 | few | TRBV6-1 | TRBD1 | TGTGCCAGCAGTTTTACAGGGGAGGTGGCTTTCTTT | CASSFTGEVAFF
TRBJ2-7 | few | TRBV7-6 | - | TGTGCCAGCAGCCCCTCCCTGACCTACGAGCAGTACTTC | CASSPSLTYEQYF
TRBJ1-1 | few | TRBV2 | - | TGTGCCAGCATGATAGGAAATATGAACACTGAAGCTTTCTTT | CASMIGNMNTEAFF
TRBJ1-1 | - | TRBV9 | - | TGTGCCAGCAATCAGGATCATACGGGGAACACTGAAGCTTTCTTT | CASNQDHTGNTEAFF
TRBJ2-3 | - | TRBV28 | TRBD2 | TGTGCCAGCAGTCCTGGGACTAGCCGCACAGATACGCAGTATTTT | CASSPGTSRTDTQYF
TRBJ1-1 | - | TRBV20-1 | - | TGCAGTGCACCCGACGGCCAGAACACTGAAGCTTTCTTT | CSAPDGQNTEAFF
TRBJ1-2 | few | TRBV6-1 | TRBD1 | TGTGCCAGCAGTAAGGACAGGGGGCGCTTAGGGTATGGCTACACCTTC | CASSKDRGRLGYGYTF
TRBJ2-3 | - | TRBV6-5 | TRBD2 | TGTGCCAGCACGGGCGGGGGGCTAGTAGATACGCAGTATTTT | CASTGGGLVDTQYF
TRBJ1-6 | - | TRBV14 | - | TGTGCCAGCAGCCAGAACAGGGTTTATAATTCACCCCTCCACTTT | CASSQNRVYNSPLHF
TRBJ1-1 | - | TRBV12-3/TRBV12-4 | - | TGTGCCAGCAGTCCAGCATTCTCGGGGCCGAGTAGGGGTGAAGCTTTCTTT | CASSPAFSGPSRGEAFF
TRBJ2-5 | once | TRBV5-5 | TRBD2 | TGTGCCAGCAGCGGGACTAGCGGGGGGGCAAGAGAGACCCAGTACTTC | CASSGTSGGARETQYF
TRBJ1-5 | - | TRBV7-9 | - | TGTGCCAGCAGCGTGAGTAAGAACGGGAATCAGCCCCAGCATTTT | CASSVSKNGNQPQHF
TRBJ2-2 | - | TRBV12-3/TRBV12-4 | - | TGTGCCAGCGGTTTTTTGGGCGGGGAGCTGTTTTTT | CASGFLGGELFF
TRBJ2-3 | - | TRBV18 | - | TGTGCCAGCTCACCCGGCTCAGATACGCAGTATTTT | CASSPGSDTQYF
TRBJ2-3 | once | TRBV27 | TRBD1 | TGTGCCAGCAGACTCTCCCAACGACAGGGGGGAAGCACAGATACGCAGTATTTT | CASRLSQRQGGSTDTQYF
TRBJ2-1 | - | TRBV7-3 | TRBD2 | TGTGCCAGCAGTCCCGAGGGACTAGCGGGGCCCTGGGCCTACAATGAGCAGTTCTTC | CASSPEGLAGPWAYNEQFF
TRBJ2-5 | few | TRBV4-2 | - | TGTGCCAGCAGCCAAGATGAAGCAGGGATTCAATTAGAGACCCAGTACTTC | CASSQDEAGIQLETQYF
TRBJ1-5 | - | TRBV27 | - | TGTGCCAGCGCAGACGCAGGGATCAATCAGCCCCAGCATTTT | CASADAGINQPQHF
TRBJ2-3 | - | TRBV30 | - | TGTGCCTGGAGTGTTTCAGGGGCTGGAGATACGCAGTATTTT | CAWSVSGAGDTQYF
TRBJ2-7 | - | TRBV7-2 | - | TGTGCCAGCAGCTTGAACAGGGCCTTCGAGCAGTACTTC | CASSLNRAFEQYF
TRBJ2-6 | once | TRBV7-9 | - | TGTGCCAGCAGCCAACGGGACACGGACTCTGGGGCCAACGTCCTGACTTTC | CASSQRDTDSGANVLTF
TRBJ1-1 | many | TRBV2 | TRBD1 | TGTGCCATCCTAGGACAGGGCACTGAAGCTTTCTTT | CAILGQGTEAFF
TRBJ2-1 | - | TRBV27 | TRBD2 | TGTGCCAGCACCCCCCCGGGACTAGCGGGCAATGAGCAGTTCTTC | CASTPPGLAGNEQFF
TRBJ2-6 | - | TRBV20-1 | - | TGCAGTGCTAGTGGAACAGGGTGCTGCTTCTCTGGGGCCAACGTCCTGACTTTC | CSASGTGCCFSGANVLTF
TRBJ1-2 | few | TRBV5-1 | - | TGCGCCAGCAGCTTGGGTAGGGGCGATGGCTACACCTTC | CASSLGRGDGYTF
TRBJ1-1 | - | TRBV7-9 | TRBD1 | TGTGCCACCAAACAGGGGGCTGAAGCTTTCTTT | CATKQGAEAFF
TRBJ2-5 | few | TRBV11-2 | - | TGTGCCAGCAGCTTATATCGCCCGCTGGACGAGACCCAGTACTTC | CASSLYRPLDETQYF
TRBJ2-5 | few | TRBV7-9 | TRBD2 | TGTGCCAGCAGCGCGGGACTAGCGGAAGAGACCCAGTACTTC | CASSAGLAEETQYF
TRBJ1-3 | - | TRBV7-9 | TRBD1 | TGTGCCAGCAGCTCCGGGACAGGGGGCCTGAGCTCTGGAAACACCATATATTTT | CASSSGTGGLSSGNTIYF
TRBJ1-3 | many | TRBV28 | - | TGTGCCAGCAGTTTATTTGAGGGGTTTGGAAACACCATATATTTT | CASSLFEGFGNTIYF
TRBJ2-7 | - | TRBV7-2 | - | TGTGCCAGCAGCGCCCCTTGGGGAGAGCAGTACTTC | CASSAPWGEQYF
TRBJ1-1 | - | TRBV5-6 | TRBD1 | TGTGCCAGCAGCTACCGACAGGGTCGCGAAGCTTTCTTT | CASSYRQGREAFF
TRBJ2-3 | few | TRBV7-8 | TRBD2 | TGTGCCAGCAGCGGGACTAGCGGGACAAAGGGATTT | CASSGTSGTKGF
TRBJ2-3 | few | TRBV7-4 | TRBD2 | TGTGCCAGCAGCTCCCTGGGACTAGCGGGAGTGGTAGATACGCAGTATTTT | CASSSLGLAGVVDTQYF
TRBJ2-7 | - | TRBV12-3/TRBV12-4 | - | TGTGCCAGCAGTCCCCTCGAGGATCCCCTCTTCTCCGAGCAGTACTTC | CASSPLEDPLFSEQYF
TRBJ2-7 | - | TRBV6-5 | TRBD1 | TGTGCCAGCAGTTTAATGGGACAGGGGGCGAAGGAGCAGTACTTC | CASSLMGQGAKEQYF
TRBJ2-3 | - | TRBV10-2 | - | TGCGCCAGCAGTGTAAAGGGCACAGATACGCAGTATTTT | CASSVKGTDTQYF
TRBJ2-5 | few | TRBV7-8 | - | TGTGCCAGCAGCTTATCCCCGGCCCTCGGAAGGGGGAAAGAGACCCAGTACTTC | CASSLSPALGRGKETQYF
TRBJ1-2 | once | TRBV6-6 | TRBD1 | TGTGCCAGCAGTTACTCTGACAGGGTTACCCTTTATTCCTATGGCTACACCTTC | CASSYSDRVTLYSYGYTF